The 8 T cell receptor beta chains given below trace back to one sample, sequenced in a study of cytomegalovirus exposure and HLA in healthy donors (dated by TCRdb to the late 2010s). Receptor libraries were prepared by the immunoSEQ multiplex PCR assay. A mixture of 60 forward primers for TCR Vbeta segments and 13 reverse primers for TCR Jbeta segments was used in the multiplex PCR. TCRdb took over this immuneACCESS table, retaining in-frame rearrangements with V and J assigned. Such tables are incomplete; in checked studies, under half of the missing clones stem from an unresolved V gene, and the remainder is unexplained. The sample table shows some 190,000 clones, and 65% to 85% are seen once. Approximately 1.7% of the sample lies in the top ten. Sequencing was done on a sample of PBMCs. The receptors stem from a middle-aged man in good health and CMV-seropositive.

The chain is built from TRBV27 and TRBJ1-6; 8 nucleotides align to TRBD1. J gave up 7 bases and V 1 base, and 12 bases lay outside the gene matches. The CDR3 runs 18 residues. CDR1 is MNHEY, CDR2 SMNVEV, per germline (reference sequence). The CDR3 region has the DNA TGTGCCAGCAGTTTATTAATCCAGGGGGCAGGTCGGAATTCACCCCTCCACTTT. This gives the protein CASSLLIQGAGRNSPLHF.

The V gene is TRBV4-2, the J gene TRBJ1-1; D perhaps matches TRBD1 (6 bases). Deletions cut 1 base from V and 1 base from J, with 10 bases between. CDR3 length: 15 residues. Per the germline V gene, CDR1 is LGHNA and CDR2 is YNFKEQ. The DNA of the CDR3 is TGTGCCAGCAGCCAAGGGGAGACAGGGAACACTGAAGCTTTCTTT. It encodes CASSQGETGNTEAFF.

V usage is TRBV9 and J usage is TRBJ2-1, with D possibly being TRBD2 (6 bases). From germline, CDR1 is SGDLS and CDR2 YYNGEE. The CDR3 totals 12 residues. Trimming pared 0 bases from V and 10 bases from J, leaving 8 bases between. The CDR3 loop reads CASSVGRGEQFF. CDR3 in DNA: TGTGCCAGCAGCGTAGGGCGGGGAGAGCAGTTCTTC. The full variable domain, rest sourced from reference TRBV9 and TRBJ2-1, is DSGVTQTPKHLITATGQRVTLRCSPRSGDLSVYWYQQSLDQGLQFLIQYYNGEERAKGNILERFSAQQFPDLHSELNLSSLELGDSALYFCASSVGRGEQFFGPGTRLTVL.

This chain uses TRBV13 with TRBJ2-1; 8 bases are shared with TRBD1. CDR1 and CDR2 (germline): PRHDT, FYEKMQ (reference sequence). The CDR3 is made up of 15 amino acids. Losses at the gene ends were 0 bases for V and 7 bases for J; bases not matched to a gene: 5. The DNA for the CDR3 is TGTGCCAGCAGCTTAGGGACAGGGGAAAGAAATGAGCAGTTCTTC. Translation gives CASSLGTGERNEQFF.

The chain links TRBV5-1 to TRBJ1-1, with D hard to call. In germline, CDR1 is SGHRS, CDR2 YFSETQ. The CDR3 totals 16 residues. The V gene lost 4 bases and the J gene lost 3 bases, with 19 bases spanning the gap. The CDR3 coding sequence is TGCGCCAGCAGCCCTGTTGGCGAGACAATTTACACTGAAGCTTTCTTT. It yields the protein CASSPVGETIYTEAFF.

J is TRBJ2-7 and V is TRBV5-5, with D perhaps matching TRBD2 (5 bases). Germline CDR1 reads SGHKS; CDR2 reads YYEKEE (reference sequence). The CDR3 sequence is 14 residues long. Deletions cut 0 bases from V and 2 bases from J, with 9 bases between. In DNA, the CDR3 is TGTGCCAGCAGCTTGGAGTTACTAGCCTACGAGCAGTACTTC. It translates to CASSLELLAYEQYF.

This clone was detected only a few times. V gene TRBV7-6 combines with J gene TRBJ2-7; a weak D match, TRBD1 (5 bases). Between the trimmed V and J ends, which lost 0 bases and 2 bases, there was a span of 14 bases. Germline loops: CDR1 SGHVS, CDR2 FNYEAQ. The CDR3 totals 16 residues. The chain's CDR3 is CASSLAGSAGPYEQYF. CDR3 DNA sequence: TGTGCCAGCAGCTTAGCGGGGTCGGCAGGGCCCTACGAGCAGTACTTC.

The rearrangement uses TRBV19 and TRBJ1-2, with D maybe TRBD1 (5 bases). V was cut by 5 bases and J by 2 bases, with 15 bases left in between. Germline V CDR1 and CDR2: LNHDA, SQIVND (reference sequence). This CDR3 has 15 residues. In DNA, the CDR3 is TGTGCCAGTAGTCCCTCAGGGTCCCCGAACTATGGCTACACCTTC. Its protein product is CASSPSGSPNYGYTF.